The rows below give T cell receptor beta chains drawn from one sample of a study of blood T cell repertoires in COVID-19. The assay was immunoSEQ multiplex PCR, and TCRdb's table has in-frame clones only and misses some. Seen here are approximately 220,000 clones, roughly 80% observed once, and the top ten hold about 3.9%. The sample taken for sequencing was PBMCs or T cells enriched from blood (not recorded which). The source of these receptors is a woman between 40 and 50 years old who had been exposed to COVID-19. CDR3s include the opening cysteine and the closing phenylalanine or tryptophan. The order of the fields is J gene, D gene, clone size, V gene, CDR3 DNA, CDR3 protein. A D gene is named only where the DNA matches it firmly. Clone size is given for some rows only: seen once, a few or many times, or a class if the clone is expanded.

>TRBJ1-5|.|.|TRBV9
TGTGCCAGCAGCGAGCCCGGTACCAATCAGCCCCAGCATTTT
CASSEPGTNQPQHF
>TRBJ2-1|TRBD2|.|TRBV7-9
TGTGCCAGCAGCTTAGCGCAAGCGGGGGGACCCTACAATGAGCAGTTCTTC
CASSLAQAGGPYNEQFF
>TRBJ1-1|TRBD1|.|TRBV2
TGTGCCAGCTCACAGGGGGAAGTCACTGAAGCTTTCTTT
CASSQGEVTEAFF
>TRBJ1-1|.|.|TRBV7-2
TGTGCCAGCAGCTTAGGGGCGGAGCTCAGGGGCACTGAAGCTTTCTTT
CASSLGAELRGTEAFF
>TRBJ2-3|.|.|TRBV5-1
TGCGCCAGCAGCCCGGGATTACCCACAGATACGCAGTATTTT
CASSPGLPTDTQYF
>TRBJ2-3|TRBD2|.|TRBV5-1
TGCGCCAGCAGCCCGGTCGGGGGGGCAGATACGCAGTATTTT
CASSPVGGADTQYF
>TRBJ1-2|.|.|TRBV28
TGTGCCAGCAGTTTCCGGGACAACTTCTATGGCTACACCTTC
CASSFRDNFYGYTF
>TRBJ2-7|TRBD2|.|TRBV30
TGTGCCTCCCGAAGGGCGGGGGAGACCTACGAGCAGTACTTC
CASRRAGETYEQYF
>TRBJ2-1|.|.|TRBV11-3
TGTGCCAGCAGCTTAGAAGAGGGCAGATTGCAGTTCTTC
CASSLEEGRLQFF
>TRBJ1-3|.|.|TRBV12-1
TGTGCCAGCAGCTTTAACAGAAACACCATATATTTT
CASSFNRNTIYF
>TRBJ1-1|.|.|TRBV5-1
TGCGCCAGCAGCTCGTCAGGGCTCATGAACACTGAAGCTTTCTTT
CASSSSGLMNTEAFF
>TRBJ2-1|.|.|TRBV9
TGTGCCAGCAGCGCCCCTCCCGAGGGCTACTACAATGAGCAGTTCTTC
CASSAPPEGYYNEQFF
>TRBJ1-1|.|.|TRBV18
TGTGCCAGCTCACCACCGTTGACAGGTGTGACTGAGGCTTTCTTT
CASSPPLTGVTEAFF
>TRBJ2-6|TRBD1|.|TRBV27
TGTGCCAGCAGTGCAAATCCGGGACAGGGGAATAAAGCTGGGGCCAACGTCCTGACTTTC
CASSANPGQGNKAGANVLTF
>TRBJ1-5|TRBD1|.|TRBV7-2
TGTGCCAGCAGCTCGGGACAGCTCCGTGGTCAGCCCCAGCATTTT
CASSSGQLRGQPQHF
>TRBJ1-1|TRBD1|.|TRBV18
TGTGCCAGCTCACTACTCAACGGCCTGACAGGGTTCGGGAACACTGAAGCTTTCTTT
CASSLLNGLTGFGNTEAFF
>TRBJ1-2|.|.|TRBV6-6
TGTGCCAGCAGTGTACTCCGCGGGACGGATGGCTACACCTTC
CASSVLRGTDGYTF
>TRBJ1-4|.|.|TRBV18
TGTGCCAGCTCACCAAGGGGGTCAAATGAAAAACTGTTTTTT
CASSPRGSNEKLFF
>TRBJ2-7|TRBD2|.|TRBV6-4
TGTGCCAGCAGTGACTCGGAAGCGGGGGATTCCTACGAGCAGTACTTC
CASSDSEAGDSYEQYF
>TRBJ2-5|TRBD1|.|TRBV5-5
TGTGCCAGCAGCTTGGTGGCAGGGGGTCGTGAGACCCAGTACTTC
CASSLVAGGRETQYF
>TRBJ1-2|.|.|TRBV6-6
TGTGCCAGCAGGGGCCCGACCGTGCTCTATGGCTACACCTTC
CASRGPTVLYGYTF
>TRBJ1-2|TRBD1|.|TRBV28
TGTGCCAGCAGTTTACCACAGGGGGCGAAGGTGGTGTACACCTTC
CASSLPQGAKVVYTF
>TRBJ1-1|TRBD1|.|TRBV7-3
TGTGCCAGCAGCTTAACCCCTACAGGGGGAGGGAGGACTGAAGCTTTCTTT
CASSLTPTGGGRTEAFF
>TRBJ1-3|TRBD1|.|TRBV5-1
TGCGCCAGCAGAGACCAGGGGGGTGGAAACACCATATATTTT
CASRDQGGGNTIYF
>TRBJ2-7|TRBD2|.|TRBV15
TGTGCCACCAGCAGAGGAAGGGGGCTAGCGGGAGACTACGAGCAGTACTTC
CATSRGRGLAGDYEQYF
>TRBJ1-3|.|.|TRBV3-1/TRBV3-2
TGTGCCAGCAGCCAGGGGCAGGGCCTAAGCTCTGGAAACACCATATATTTT
CASSQGQGLSSGNTIYF
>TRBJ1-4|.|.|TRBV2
TGTGCCAGCAGTGCCCGGGCGGGGCTTAATGAAAAACTGTTTTTT
CASSARAGLNEKLFF
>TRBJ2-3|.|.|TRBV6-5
TGTGCCAGCAACCACCTCCCACGGGGCACAGATACGCAGTATTTT
CASNHLPRGTDTQYF
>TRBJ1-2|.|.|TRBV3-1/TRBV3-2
TGTGCCAGCAGCCAGGCACAGTTCTATGGCTACACCTTC
CASSQAQFYGYTF
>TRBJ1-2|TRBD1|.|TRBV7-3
TGTGCCAGCAGCTACGGACAGGGACAATCAGAAGGCTACACCTTC
CASSYGQGQSEGYTF
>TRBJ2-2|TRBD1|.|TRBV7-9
TGTGCCAGCAGCGACCCGACAGGGGTGAACACCGGGGAGCTGTTTTTT
CASSDPTGVNTGELFF
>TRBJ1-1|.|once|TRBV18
TGTGCCAGCTCACCAGACAGGAGTGGCACTGAAGCTTTCTTT
CASSPDRSGTEAFF
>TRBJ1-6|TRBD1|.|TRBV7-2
TGTGCCAGCAGCCCGCGGACAGGGAGATCACCCCTCCACTTT
CASSPRTGRSPLHF
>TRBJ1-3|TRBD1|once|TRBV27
TGTGCCAGCGGCCGGACAGGACTCTCTGGAAACACCATATATTTT
CASGRTGLSGNTIYF
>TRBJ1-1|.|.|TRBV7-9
TGTGCCAGCAGCTCCTCGGGGTCCTTCAACACTGAAGCTTTCTTT
CASSSSGSFNTEAFF
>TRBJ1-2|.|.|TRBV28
TGTGCCAGCAGCTCTCCCCGGGTAAACTATGGCTACACCTTC
CASSSPRVNYGYTF
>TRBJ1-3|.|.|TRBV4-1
TGCGCCAGCAGCCCCAACAGGTACTCTGGAAACACCATATATTTT
CASSPNRYSGNTIYF
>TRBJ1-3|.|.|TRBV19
TGTGCCAGTTCTCCGGGACATACACTCTCTGGAAACACCATATATTTT
CASSPGHTLSGNTIYF
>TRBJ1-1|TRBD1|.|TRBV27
TGTGCCAGCAGTTTGGACAGGGGAACTGAAGCTTTCTTT
CASSLDRGTEAFF
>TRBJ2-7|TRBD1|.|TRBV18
TGTGCCAGCTCACCTCCGGGACAGGGGGTATACGAGCAGTACTTC
CASSPPGQGVYEQYF
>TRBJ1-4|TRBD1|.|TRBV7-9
TGTGCCAGCAGCCAAATTAAACAGGGGGAAAAACTGTTTTTT
CASSQIKQGEKLFF